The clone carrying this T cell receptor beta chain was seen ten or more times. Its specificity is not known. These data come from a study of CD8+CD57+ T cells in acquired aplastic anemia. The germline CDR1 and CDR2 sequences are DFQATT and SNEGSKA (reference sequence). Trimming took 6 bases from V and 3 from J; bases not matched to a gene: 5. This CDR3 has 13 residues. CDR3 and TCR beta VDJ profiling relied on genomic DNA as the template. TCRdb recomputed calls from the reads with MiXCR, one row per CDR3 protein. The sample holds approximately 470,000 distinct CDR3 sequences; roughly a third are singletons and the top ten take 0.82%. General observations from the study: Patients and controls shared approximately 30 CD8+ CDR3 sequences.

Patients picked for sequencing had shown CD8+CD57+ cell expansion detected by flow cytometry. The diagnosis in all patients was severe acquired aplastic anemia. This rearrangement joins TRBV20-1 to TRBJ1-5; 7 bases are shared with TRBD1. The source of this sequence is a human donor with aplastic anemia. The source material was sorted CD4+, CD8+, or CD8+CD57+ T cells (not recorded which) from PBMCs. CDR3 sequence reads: CSARGQYNQPQHF. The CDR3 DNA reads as TGCAGTGCAAGGGGGCAGTACAATCAGCCCCAGCATTTT.